This entry features one T cell receptor (beta chain) sequence. Its antigen is unknown. The record has no base qualities; no much larger clone is one base away. The sample is drawn from a study of glioma-infiltrating T cells after dendritic cell vaccination (dated by TCRdb to 2016 to 2017). The study in broad terms: The cohort comprised approximately 15 glioblastoma patients from Phase I and II dendritic cell vaccination trials, 9 newly diagnosed and 6 with recurrent disease. In glioblastoma patients vaccinated with dendritic cells, deep sequencing of TCR beta CDR3 regions served to measure the amount of tumor-infiltrating lymphocytes and to compare repertoires between tumor and blood. Survival after dendritic cell vaccination was correlated with TCR sequencing metrics, including TIL content and tumor-blood repertoire overlap. Between 2003 and 2012, patients were given autologous tumor lysate-pulsed dendritic cell vaccination. Three intradermal dendritic cell vaccine injections were administered to patients at biweekly intervals in the arm below the axilla. The vaccine consisted of monocyte-derived dendritic cells cultured about 7 days with IL-4 and GM-CSF, then pulsed overnight with autologous tumor lysate. The research as a whole found: Longer time to progression and overall survival after dendritic cell vaccination were predicted by higher estimated pretreatment TIL content. The three-group TCR overlap response model was described as speculative and requiring prospective validation. TCR clonality showed no direct relationship with survival, which suggests that a diverse polyclonal response may matter. The cohort was small and heterogeneous, few patients had complete blood and tumor sets, and even fewer had initial-recurrent tumor pairs.

To be selected, patients needed enough residual fresh-frozen tumor tissue and more than two years of available survival data. Molecular status otherwise varied across the glioblastoma patients, but none of them carried an isocitrate dehydrogenase mutation. PBMC were collected before vaccination, two weeks after the third vaccination, and at tumor progression if progression occurred. The Qiagen DNeasy Blood extraction Kit was used to extract genomic DNA. V loses 1 base of germline sequence and J loses 7 bases, and the interval between the two ends is 7 bases. Measured from the cysteine to the phenylalanine, the CDR3 is 13 residues long. Only the CDR3 region is kept as DNA, spanning 39 bases read in frame from base 1. For CDR1 and CDR2, the germline V gene (reference sequence) lists SEHNR and FQNEAQ. TCRB CDR3 regions were amplified from 2 to 2.5 ug genomic DNA, or all available DNA if less, using the immunoSEQ assay. For multiplex PCR, 60 forward primers for TCR V beta segments and 13 reverse primers for J beta segments were used. Synthetic control templates were spiked into each sample at limiting dilution to estimate reads per starting template. The Illumina HiSeq System generated 87 bp sequencing reads. In the paper's pipeline: PCR and sequencing errors were removed by a nearest neighbor algorithm that merged closely related sequences. TCR overlap was measured as the percentage of unique tumor TCR beta sequences that were also present in the peripheral blood of the same patient. TCRdb holds this immuneACCESS table with in-frame rearrangements only. Some clones are missing; in checked studies, unresolved V genes explain under half, and the rest has no known cause. V and J calls and clone size come straight from that table; D and trimming were deduced from the DNA. This sample lists about 92,000 clones; 80% to 90% were detected once. Of the sample, approximately 15% falls within the top ten clones.

The receptor was isolated from a human donor with glioblastoma. The sample here was blood, taken before dendritic cell vaccination. The chain joins TRBV7-9 to TRBJ2-2, with no D gene named confidently. The CDR3 region has the sequence CASSLGVHGELFF. The DNA reads TGTGCCAGCAGCTTAGGTGTTCACGGGGAGCTGTTTTTT.